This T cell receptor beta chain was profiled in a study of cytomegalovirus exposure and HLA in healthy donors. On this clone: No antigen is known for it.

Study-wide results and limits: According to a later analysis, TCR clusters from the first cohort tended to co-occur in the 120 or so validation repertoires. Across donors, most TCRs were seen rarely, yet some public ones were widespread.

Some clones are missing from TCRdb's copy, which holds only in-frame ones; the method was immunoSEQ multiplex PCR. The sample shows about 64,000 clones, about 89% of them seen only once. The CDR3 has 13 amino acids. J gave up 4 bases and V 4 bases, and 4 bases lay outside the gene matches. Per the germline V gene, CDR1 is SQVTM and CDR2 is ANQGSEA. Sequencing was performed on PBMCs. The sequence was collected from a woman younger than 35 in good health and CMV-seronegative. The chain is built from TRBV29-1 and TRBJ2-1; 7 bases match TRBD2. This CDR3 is CSVVASGYNEQFF. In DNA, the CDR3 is TGCAGCGTTGTAGCTAGCGGTTACAATGAGCAGTTCTTC.